The clone carrying this T cell receptor (beta chain) appeared a few times. Its antigen is unknown. Germline V lookup: CDR1 KGHSH, CDR2 LQKENI. This CDR3 has 16 amino acids. Trimming removed 3 bases from V and 12 bases from J, with 24 bases in between. The protocol attached unique molecular identifiers to individual cDNA molecules. Each CDR3 protein is one row after TCRdb ran MiXCR on the 5' RACE reads. The top ten hold about 5.5% of the sample, which has tens of thousands of distinct CDR3 sequences, about 15% seen once. These data come from a study of early T cells in non-severe SARS-CoV-2 infection. Across the study: Sequencing targeted bulk RNA from unsorted whole blood, leaving chains unpaired. Study-wide results and caveats: Anti-spike CD8 responses were favored in VDJdb matching, and private and CD4 specificities were missed.

The receptor was derived from an adult who was a healthcare worker with PCR-confirmed SARS-CoV-2 infection or an uninfected control (not recorded which). This chain joins TRBV18 and TRBJ2-1; tentatively, D is TRBD1 (6 bases). Material for sequencing was whole blood. In DNA, the CDR3 is TGTGCCAGCTCACCGACGACAGGTTTGGTGGGTAGTGGGCAGTTCTTC. Protein: CASSPTTGLVGSGQFF.